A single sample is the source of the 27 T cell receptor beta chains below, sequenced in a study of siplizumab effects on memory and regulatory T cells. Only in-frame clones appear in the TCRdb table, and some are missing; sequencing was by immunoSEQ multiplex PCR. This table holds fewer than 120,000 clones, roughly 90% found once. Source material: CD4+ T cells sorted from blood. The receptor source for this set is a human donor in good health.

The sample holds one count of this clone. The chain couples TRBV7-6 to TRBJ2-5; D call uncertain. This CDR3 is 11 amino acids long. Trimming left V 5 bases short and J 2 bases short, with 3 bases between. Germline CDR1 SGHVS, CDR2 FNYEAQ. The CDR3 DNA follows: TGTGCCAGCAGCCCTCAAGAGACCCAGTACTTC. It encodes CASSPQETQYF.

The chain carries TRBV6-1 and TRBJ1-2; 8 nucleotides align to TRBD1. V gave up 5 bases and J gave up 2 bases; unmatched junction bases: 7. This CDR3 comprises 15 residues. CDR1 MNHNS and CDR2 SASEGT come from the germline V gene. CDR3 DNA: TGTGCCAGCAGTCGCCTGGGACAGGTCAACTATGGCTACACCTTC. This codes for CASSRLGQVNYGYTF.

Here the CDR3 DNA reads TGTGCCAGCAGTTTCCGACAGGGACAAAATGGCTACACCTTC. This sequence encodes CASSFRQGQNGYTF. The rearrangement uses TRBV27 and TRBJ1-2; TRBD1 aligns across 7 bases. Trimming at V came to 3 bases and at J to 6 bases, leaving 7 bases not matched to a gene. Germline CDR1 is MNHEY and CDR2 is SMNVEV (reference sequence). CDR3 length: 14 residues.

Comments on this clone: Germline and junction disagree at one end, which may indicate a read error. DNA of the CDR3: TGTGCCAGCAGTGAAGGAAACAGGGGGATTTCGCTCTTC. Encoded protein: CASSEGNRGISLF. The rearrangement links TRBV2 to TRBJ2-1; TRBD1 aligns across 8 bases. Germline V gene lookup returns CDR1 SNHLY and CDR2 FYNNEI. This CDR3 has 13 residues.

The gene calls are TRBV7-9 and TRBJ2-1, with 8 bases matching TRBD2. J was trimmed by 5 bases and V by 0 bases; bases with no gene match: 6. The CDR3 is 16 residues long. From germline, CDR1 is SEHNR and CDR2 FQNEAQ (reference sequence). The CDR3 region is CASSLAGRLANNEQFF. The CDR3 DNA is TGTGCCAGCAGCTTAGCGGGACGACTAGCGAACAATGAGCAGTTCTTC.

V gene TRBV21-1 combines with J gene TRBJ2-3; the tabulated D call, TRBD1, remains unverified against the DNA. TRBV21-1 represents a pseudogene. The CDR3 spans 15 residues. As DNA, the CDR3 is TGTGCCAGCAGCAAAGAGAGGGGGAAGGCAGATACGCAGTATTTT. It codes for CASSKERGKADTQYF.

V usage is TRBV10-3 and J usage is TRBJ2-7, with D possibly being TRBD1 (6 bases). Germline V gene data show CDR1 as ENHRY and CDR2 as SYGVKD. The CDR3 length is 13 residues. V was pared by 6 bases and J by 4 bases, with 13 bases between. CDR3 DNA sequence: TGTGCCATCAGCTACCAGGGGCAATACGAGCAGTACTTC. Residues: CAISYQGQYEQYF.

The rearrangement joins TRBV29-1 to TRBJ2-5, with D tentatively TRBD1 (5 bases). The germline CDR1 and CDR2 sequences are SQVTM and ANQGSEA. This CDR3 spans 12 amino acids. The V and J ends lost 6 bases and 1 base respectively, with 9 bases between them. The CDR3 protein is CSVRQSQETQYF. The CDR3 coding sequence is TGCAGCGTGAGACAGAGCCAAGAGACCCAGTACTTC.

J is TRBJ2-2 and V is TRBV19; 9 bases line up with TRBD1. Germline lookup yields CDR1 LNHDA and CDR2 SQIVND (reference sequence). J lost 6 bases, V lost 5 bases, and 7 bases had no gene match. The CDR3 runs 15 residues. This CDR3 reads CASSWDREGSGELFF. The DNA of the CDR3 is TGTGCCAGTAGTTGGGACAGGGAAGGATCCGGGGAGCTGTTTTTT.

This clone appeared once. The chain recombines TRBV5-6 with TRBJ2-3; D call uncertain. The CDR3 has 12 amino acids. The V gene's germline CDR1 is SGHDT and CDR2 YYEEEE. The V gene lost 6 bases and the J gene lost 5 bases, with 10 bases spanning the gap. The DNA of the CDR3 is TGTGCCAGCAACGCGGCCAAAGATACGCAGTATTTT. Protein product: CASNAAKDTQYF.

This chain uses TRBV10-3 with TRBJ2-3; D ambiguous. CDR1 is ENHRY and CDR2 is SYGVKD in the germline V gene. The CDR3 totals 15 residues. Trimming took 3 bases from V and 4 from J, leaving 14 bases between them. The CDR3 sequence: CAISETRNFSDTQYF. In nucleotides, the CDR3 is TGTGCCATCAGTGAAACACGGAACTTTTCAGATACGCAGTATTTT.

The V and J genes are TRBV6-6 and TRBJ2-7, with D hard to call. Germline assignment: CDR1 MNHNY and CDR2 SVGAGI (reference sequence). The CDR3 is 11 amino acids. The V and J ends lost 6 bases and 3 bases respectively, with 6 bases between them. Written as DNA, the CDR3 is TGTGCCAGCAGCCCCAGCTACGAGCAGTACTTC. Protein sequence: CASSPSYEQYF.

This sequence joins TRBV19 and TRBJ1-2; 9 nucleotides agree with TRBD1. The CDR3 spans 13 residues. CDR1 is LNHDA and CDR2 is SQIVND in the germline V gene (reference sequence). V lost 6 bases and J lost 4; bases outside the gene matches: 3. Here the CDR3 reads CASRGQGPYGYTF. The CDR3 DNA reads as TGTGCCAGTAGGGGACAGGGACCCTATGGCTACACCTTC.

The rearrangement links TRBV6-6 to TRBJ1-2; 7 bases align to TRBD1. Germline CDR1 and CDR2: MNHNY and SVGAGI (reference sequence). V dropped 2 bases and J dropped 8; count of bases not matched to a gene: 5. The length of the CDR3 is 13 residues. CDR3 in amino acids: CASSYPTGRGYTF. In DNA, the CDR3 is TGTGCCAGCAGTTACCCGACAGGGCGCGGCTACACCTTC.

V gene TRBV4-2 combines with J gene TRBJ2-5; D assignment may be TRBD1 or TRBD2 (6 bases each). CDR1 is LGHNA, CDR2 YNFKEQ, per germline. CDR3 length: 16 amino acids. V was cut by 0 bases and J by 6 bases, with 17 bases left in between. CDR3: CASSQEVGTGRKTQYF. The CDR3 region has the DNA TGTGCCAGCAGCCAAGAAGTAGGCACAGGGAGGAAGACCCAGTACTTC.

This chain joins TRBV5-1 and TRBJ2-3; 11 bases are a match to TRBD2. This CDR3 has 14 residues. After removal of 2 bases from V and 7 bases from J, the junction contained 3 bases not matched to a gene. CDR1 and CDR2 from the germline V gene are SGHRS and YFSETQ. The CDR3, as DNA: TGCGCCAGCAGCTTAGGGACTAGCGGATATACGCAGTATTTT. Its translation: CASSLGTSGYTQYF. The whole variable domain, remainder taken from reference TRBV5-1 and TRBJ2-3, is KAGVTQTPRYLIKTRGQQVTLSCSPISGHRSVSWYQQTPGQGLQFLFEYFSETQRNKGNFPGRFSGRQFSNSRSEMNVSTLELGDSALYLCASSLGTSGYTQYFGPGTRLTVL.

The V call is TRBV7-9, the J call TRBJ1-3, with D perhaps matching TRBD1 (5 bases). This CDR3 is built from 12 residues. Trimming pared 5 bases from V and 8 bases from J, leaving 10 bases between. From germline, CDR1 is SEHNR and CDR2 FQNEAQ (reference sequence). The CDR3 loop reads CASSAGTDTIYF. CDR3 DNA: TGTGCCAGCAGCGCGGGGACGGACACCATATATTTT.

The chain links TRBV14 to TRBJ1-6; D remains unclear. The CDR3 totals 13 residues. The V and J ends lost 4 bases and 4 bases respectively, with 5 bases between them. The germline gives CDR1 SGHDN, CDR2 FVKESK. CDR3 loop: CASSPFYNSPLHF. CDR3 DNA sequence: TGTGCCAGCAGCCCCTTTTATAATTCACCCCTCCACTTT.

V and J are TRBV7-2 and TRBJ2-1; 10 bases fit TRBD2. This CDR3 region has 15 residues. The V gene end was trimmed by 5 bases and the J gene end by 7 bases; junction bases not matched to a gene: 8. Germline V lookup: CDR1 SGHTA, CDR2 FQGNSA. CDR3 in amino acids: CASSLSGLAANEQFF. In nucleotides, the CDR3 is TGTGCCAGCAGCCTTTCCGGACTAGCGGCTAATGAGCAGTTCTTC.

The CDR3 nucleotides read TGCGCCAGCAGCTTGCGGGGGATTCAGGGCTACACCTTC. This translates into CASSLRGIQGYTF. The chain carries TRBV5-1 and TRBJ1-2; tentatively, D is TRBD1 (5 bases). CDR1 is SGHRS, CDR2 YFSETQ, per germline. Trimming cost V 1 base and J 8 bases, with 12 bases left between them. There are 13 residues in the CDR3.

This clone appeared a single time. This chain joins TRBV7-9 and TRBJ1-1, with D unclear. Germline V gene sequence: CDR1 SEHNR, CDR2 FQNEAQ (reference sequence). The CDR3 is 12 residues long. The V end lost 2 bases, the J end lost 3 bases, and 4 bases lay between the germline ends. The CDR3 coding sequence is TGTGCCAGCAGCTTAAGCTACACTGAAGCTTTCTTT. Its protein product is CASSLSYTEAFF.

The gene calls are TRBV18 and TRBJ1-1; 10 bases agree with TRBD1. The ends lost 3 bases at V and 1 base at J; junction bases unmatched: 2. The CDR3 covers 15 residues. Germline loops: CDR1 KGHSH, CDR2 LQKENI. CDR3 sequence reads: CASSPDRGPNTEAFF. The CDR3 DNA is TGTGCCAGCTCACCCGACAGGGGGCCGAACACTGAAGCTTTCTTT.

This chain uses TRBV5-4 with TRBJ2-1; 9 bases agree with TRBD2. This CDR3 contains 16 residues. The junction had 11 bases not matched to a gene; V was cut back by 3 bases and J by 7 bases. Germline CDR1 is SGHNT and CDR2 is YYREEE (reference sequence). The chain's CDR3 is CASSSPRGREGNEQFF. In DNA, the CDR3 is TGTGCCAGCAGCTCGCCTAGGGGGCGGGAGGGAAATGAGCAGTTCTTC.

Written as DNA, the CDR3 is TGTGCCAGCAGCCCCTGGACCAGTGTAAGCTATGGCTACACCTTC. This codes for CASSPWTSVSYGYTF. This sequence joins TRBV7-9 and TRBJ1-2; D remains unclear. From germline, CDR1 is SEHNR and CDR2 FQNEAQ (reference sequence). The ends were cut back, 5 bases at V and 4 bases at J, with 17 bases in the middle. The CDR3 has 15 residues.

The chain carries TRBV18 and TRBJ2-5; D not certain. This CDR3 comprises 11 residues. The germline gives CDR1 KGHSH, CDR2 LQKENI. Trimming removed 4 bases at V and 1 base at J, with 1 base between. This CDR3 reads CASSRQETQYF. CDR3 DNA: TGTGCCAGCTCACGCCAAGAGACCCAGTACTTC.

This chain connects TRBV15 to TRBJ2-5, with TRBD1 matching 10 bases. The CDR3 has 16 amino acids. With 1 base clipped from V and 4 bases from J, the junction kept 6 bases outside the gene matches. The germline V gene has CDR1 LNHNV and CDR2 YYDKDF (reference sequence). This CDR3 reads CATSRGQGARVETQYF. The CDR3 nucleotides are TGTGCCACCAGCAGAGGACAGGGGGCGAGGGTAGAGACCCAGTACTTC.

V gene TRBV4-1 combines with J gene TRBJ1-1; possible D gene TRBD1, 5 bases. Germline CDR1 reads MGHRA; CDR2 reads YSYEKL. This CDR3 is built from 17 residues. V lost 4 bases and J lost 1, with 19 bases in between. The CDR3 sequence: CASSPQFASTGNTEAFF. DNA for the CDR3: TGCGCCAGCAGCCCACAGTTTGCCTCAACAGGGAACACTGAAGCTTTCTTT.